This T cell receptor (beta chain) was sequenced for a study of shared clonotypes between healthy human individuals. Study-wide background: Samples came from a couple of female and a few male donors aged 18 to 49. General observations from the study: Depth of sequencing was expected to influence donor clonotype sharing. A generally larger estimated richness was seen in naive subsets than in memory subsets.

Repertoires were generated with immunoSEQ multiplex PCR, while TCRdb's copy carries only in-frame clones and drops some. The sample includes about 1 million clones, about four fifths of them seen just once. Donors, without exception, were Caucasian adults residing in Nashville, Tennessee. The V gene's germline CDR1 is MRHNA and CDR2 SNTAGT. The V gene lost 0 bases and the J gene lost 6 bases, with 28 bases spanning the gap. The CDR3 totals 20 residues. This clone was seen repeatedly, ten times or more. Antigen specificity is unknown. The genes are TRBV6-4 and TRBJ2-3, with TRBD1 as a possible D gene (6 bases). Sequencing was carried out using memory CD4+ T cells from PBMCs. The subset is: CD45RA-negative fraction. This clonotype was obtained from a man between 18 and 35 years old in good health. Some clones in this sample may be carry-over from other donors' samples. The CDR3 bases are TGTGCCAGCAGTGACTCCAAAGACGATCCGGGACACCCCCCGTGGGATACGCAGTATTTT. Protein sequence: CASSDSKDDPGHPPWDTQYF.